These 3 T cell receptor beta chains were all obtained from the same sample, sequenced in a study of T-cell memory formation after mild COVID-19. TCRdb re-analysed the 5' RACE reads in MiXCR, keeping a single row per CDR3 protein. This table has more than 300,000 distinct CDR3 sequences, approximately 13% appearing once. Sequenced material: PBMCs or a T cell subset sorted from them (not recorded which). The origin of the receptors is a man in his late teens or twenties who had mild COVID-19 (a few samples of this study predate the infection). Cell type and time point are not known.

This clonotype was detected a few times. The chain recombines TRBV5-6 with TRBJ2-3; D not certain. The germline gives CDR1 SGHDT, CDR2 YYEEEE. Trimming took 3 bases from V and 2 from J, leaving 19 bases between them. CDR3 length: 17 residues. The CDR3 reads CASSSGRSFLLTDTQYF. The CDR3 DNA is TGTGCCAGCAGCTCAGGACGGAGTTTCCTTCTCACAGATACGCAGTATTTT.

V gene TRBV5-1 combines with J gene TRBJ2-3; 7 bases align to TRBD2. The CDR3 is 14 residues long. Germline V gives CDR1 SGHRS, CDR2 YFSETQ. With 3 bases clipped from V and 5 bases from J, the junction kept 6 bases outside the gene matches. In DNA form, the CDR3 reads TGCGCCAGCAGCTCTCGGGGGGTAATAGATACGCAGTATTTT. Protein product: CASSSRGVIDTQYF.

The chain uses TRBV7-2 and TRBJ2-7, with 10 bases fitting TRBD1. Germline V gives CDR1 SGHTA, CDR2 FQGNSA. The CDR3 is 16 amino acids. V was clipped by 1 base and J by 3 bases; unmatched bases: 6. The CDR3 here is CASSLVGWDRGYEQYF. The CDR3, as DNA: TGTGCCAGCAGCTTAGTTGGTTGGGACAGGGGCTACGAGCAGTACTTC. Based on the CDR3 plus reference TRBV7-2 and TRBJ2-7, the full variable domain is GAGVSQSPSNKVTEKGKDVELRCDPISGHTALYWYRQSLGQGLEFLIYFQGNSAPDKSGLPSDRFSAERTGGSVSTLTIQRTQQEDSAVYLCASSLVGWDRGYEQYFGPGTRLTVT.